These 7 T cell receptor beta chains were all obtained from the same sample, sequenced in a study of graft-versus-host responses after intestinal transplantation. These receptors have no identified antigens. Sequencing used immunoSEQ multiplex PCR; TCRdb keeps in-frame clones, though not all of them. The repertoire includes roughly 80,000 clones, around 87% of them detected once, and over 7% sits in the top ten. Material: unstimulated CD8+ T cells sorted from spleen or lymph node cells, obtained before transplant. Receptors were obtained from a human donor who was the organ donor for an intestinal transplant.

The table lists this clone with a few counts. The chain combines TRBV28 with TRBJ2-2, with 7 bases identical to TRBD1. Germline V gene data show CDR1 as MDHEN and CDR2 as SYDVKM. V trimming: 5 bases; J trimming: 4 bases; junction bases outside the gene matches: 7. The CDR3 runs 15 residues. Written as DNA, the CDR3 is TGTGCCAGCAGTCTCGGGACAGAACTCACCGGGGAGCTGTTTTTT. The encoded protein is CASSLGTELTGELFF.

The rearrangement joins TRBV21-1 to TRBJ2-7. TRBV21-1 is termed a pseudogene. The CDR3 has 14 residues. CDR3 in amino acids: CASSFKGRLYEQYF. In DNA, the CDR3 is TGTGCCAGCAGTTTTAAGGGCAGACTCTACGAGCAGTACTTC.

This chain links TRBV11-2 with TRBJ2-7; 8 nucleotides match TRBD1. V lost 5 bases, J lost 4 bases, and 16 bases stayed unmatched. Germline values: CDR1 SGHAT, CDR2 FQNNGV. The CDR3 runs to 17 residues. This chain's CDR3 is CASSTQGQGYQLYEQYF. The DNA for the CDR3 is TGTGCCAGCAGCACCCAAGGACAGGGTTATCAATTGTACGAGCAGTACTTC.

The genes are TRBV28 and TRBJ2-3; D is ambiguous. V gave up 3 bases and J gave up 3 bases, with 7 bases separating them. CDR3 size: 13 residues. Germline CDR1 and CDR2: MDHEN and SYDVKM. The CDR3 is CASSLVGTDTQYF. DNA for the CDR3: TGTGCCAGCAGTTTGGTGGGGACAGATACGCAGTATTTT.

DNA of the CDR3: TGTGCCAGCAGCTTAGGAGCGGCTAGCACAGATACGCAGTATTTT. This gives the protein CASSLGAASTDTQYF. V is TRBV13 and J is TRBJ2-3, with D possibly matching TRBD2 (5 bases). Trimming cost V 0 bases and J 0 bases, with 7 bases left between them. Germline CDR1 and CDR2: PRHDT and FYEKMQ (reference sequence). The CDR3 is 15 residues long.

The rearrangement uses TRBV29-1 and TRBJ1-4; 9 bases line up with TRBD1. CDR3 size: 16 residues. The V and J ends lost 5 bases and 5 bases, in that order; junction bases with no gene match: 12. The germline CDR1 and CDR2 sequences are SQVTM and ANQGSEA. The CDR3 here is CSVKKGRQGVNEKLFF. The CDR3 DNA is TGCAGCGTTAAGAAAGGCCGACAGGGGGTAAATGAAAAACTGTTTTTT.

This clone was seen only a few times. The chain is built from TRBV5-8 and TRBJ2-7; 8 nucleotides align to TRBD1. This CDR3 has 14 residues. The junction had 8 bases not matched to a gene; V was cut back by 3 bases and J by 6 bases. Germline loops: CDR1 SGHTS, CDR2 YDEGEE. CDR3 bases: TGTGCCAGCAGCTGGACAGGGTTAGCAGGCGAGCAGTACTTC. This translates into CASSWTGLAGEQYF.